Presented here are 10 T cell receptor beta chains from one specimen sequenced in a study of cytomegalovirus exposure and HLA in healthy donors (dated by TCRdb to about 2017). The library came from the immunoSEQ multiplex PCR assay. TCRdb limited this immuneACCESS table to in-frame rearrangements with V and J called. A share of clones is missing; checked studies link under half to unresolved V genes, and the rest is unexplained. Across this sample there are approximately 88,000 clones, with approximately 96% seen only once. Clones ranked in the top ten supply 1.3% of the sample. The sample comprised PBMCs. The origin of the receptors is a woman younger than 35 in good health and CMV-seronegative.

The V and J genes are TRBV6-1 and TRBJ1-2; TRBD1 matches 7 bases. V dropped 5 bases and J dropped 8; count of bases not matched to a gene: 11. CDR3 size: 14 residues. The germline gives CDR1 MNHNS, CDR2 SASEGT. The CDR3 reads CASSSQGPVGGYTF. In DNA, the CDR3 is TGTGCCAGCAGTTCACAGGGGCCCGTGGGGGGCTACACCTTC.

V and J are TRBV5-1 and TRBJ1-2; no clear D. This CDR3 comprises 14 residues. In germline, CDR1 is SGHRS, CDR2 YFSETQ. Trimming left V 0 bases short and J 4 bases short, with 10 bases between. This chain's CDR3 is CASSLGPTGYGYTF. Written as DNA, the CDR3 is TGCGCCAGCAGCTTGGGACCAACGGGCTATGGCTACACCTTC.

This CDR3 is CASSYYTGGSYEQYF. The CDR3 DNA reads as TGTGCCAGCAGCTATTATACAGGGGGCTCCTACGAGCAGTACTTC. V and J are TRBV7-2 and TRBJ2-7; 8 positions match TRBD1. Germline CDR1 and CDR2: SGHTA and FQGNSA. CDR3 length equals 15 residues. The J segment lost 0 bases and the V segment lost 4 bases, leaving 5 bases of the junction unmatched.

J is TRBJ2-7 and V is TRBV7-9, with 11 nucleotides matching TRBD2. The V gene end was trimmed by 4 bases and the J gene end by 2 bases; junction bases not matched to a gene: 7. CDR1 is SEHNR and CDR2 is FQNEAQ in the germline V gene (reference sequence). The CDR3 loop spans 16 amino acids. DNA of the CDR3: TGTGCCAGCAGCTCTAAACTAGCGGGAGCCGCCTACGAGCAGTACTTC. Its translation: CASSSKLAGAAYEQYF.

The chain couples TRBV19 to TRBJ1-5, with 7 bases aligning to TRBD1. J was trimmed by 0 bases and V by 6 bases; bases with no gene match: 8. The CDR3 extends over 16 amino acids. Per germline, CDR1 LNHDA and CDR2 SQIVND (reference sequence). As DNA, the CDR3 is TGTGCCAGTAGCCGTCGACAGGGACATAGCAATCAGCCCCAGCATTTT. This encodes CASSRRQGHSNQPQHF. Full variable domain (remainder filled in from reference TRBV19 and TRBJ1-5): DGGITQSPKYLFRKEGQNVTLSCEQNLNHDAMYWYRQDPGQGLRLIYYSQIVNDFQKGDIAEGYSVSREKKESFPLTVTSAQKNPTAFYLCASSRRQGHSNQPQHFGDGTRLSIL.

This sequence joins TRBV6-6 and TRBJ2-7; D might be TRBD1 (6 bases). The CDR3 sequence is 14 residues long. Germline CDR1 and CDR2: MNHNY and SVGAGI (reference sequence). V lost 5 bases, J lost 3 bases, and 14 bases lay in between. The CDR3 region is CASSRTAVGYEQYF. CDR3 DNA sequence: TGTGCCAGCAGTAGGACAGCAGTCGGCTACGAGCAGTACTTC.

The genes are TRBV5-1 and TRBJ1-1; D is undetermined. The ends were cut back, 2 bases at V and 1 base at J, with 12 bases in the middle. Germline assignment: CDR1 SGHRS and CDR2 YFSETQ. This CDR3 spans 15 amino acids. The CDR3 nucleotides read TGCGCCAGCAGCTTCGAACCGGGAACGAACACTGAAGCTTTCTTT. This gives the protein CASSFEPGTNTEAFF.

The chain links TRBV9 to TRBJ2-2; the match to TRBD2 covers 10 bases. The CDR3 consists of 17 residues. Germline loops: CDR1 SGDLS, CDR2 YYNGEE. The J segment lost 0 bases and the V segment lost 5 bases, leaving 7 bases of the junction unmatched. The CDR3 DNA reads as TGTGCCAGCAGGAGGGGAGGACTAGCGGCGAACACCGGGGAGCTGTTTTTT. It translates to CASRRGGLAANTGELFF.

This chain links TRBV9 with TRBJ2-7; D unresolved. Germline V gene sequence: CDR1 SGDLS, CDR2 YYNGEE. This CDR3 is 13 amino acids long. Between the trimmed V and J ends, which lost 0 bases and 5 bases, there was a span of 9 bases. The CDR3, as DNA: TGTGCCAGCAGCGTAGATGCAGGCAACGAGCAGTACTTC. Translated, it gives CASSVDAGNEQYF.

This chain links TRBV5-1 with TRBJ2-1; 8 nucleotides align to TRBD2. The germline V gene encodes CDR1 SGHRS and CDR2 YFSETQ. V shed 3 bases and J 3 bases; nucleotides not matched to a gene: 5. The CDR3 runs 15 residues. As DNA, the CDR3 is TGCGCCAGCAGCTCCGGGCGGGAGGTCTACAATGAGCAGTTCTTC. Amino acids: CASSSGREVYNEQFF.